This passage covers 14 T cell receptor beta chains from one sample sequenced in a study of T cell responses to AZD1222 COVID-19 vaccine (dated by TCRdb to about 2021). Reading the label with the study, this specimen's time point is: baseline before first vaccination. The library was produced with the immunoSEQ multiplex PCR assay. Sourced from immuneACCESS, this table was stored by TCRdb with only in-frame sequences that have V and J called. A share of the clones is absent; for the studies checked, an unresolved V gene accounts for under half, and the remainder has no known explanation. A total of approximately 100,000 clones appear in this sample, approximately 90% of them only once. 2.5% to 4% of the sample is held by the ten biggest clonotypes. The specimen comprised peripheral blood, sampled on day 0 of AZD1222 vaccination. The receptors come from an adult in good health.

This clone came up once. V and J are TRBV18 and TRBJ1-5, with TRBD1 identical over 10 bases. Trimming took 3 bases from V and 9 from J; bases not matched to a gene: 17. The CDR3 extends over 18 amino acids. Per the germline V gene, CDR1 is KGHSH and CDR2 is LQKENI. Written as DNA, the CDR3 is TGTGCCAGCTCACCTCGTGGTGGGGGACAGGGGCCCTTAGGGCCCCAGCATTTT. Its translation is CASSPRGGGQGPLGPQHF.

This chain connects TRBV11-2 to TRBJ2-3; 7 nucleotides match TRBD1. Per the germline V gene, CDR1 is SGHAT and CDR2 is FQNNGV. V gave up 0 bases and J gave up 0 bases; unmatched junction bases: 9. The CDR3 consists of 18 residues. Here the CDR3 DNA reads TGTGCCAGCAGCTTAGATCCGGCACAGGGGATTAGCACAGATACGCAGTATTTT. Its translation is CASSLDPAQGISTDTQYF.

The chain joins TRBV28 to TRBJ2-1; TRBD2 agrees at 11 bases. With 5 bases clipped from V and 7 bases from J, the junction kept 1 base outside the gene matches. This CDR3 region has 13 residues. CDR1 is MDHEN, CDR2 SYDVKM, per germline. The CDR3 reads CASSRTSGNEQFF. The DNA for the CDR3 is TGTGCCAGCAGTCGGACTAGCGGGAATGAGCAGTTCTTC. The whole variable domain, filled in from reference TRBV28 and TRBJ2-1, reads DVKVTQSSRYLVKRTGEKVFLECVQDMDHENMFWYRQDPGLGLRLIYFSYDVKMKEKGDIPEGYSVSREKKERFSLILESASTNQTSMYLCASSRTSGNEQFFGPGTRLTVL.

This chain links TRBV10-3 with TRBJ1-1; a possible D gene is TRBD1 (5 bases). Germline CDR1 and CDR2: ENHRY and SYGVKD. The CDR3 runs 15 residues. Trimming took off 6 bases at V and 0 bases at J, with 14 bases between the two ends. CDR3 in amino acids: CAIRPGTAMNTEAFF. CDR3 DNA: TGTGCCATCAGACCCGGGACCGCCATGAACACTGAAGCTTTCTTT.

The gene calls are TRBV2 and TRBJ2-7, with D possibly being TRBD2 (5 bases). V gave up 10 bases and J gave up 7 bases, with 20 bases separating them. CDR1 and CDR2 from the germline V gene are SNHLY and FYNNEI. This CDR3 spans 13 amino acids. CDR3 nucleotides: TGTGCCACCACCGGACCTCCGCCGGGGGAGCAGTACTTC. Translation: CATTGPPPGEQYF.

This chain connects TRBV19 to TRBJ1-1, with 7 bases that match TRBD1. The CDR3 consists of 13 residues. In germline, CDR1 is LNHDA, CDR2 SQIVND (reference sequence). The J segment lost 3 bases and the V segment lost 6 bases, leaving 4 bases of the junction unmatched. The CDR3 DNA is TGTGCCAGTAGGCGGGACAGCTACACTGAAGCTTTCTTT. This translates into CASRRDSYTEAFF.

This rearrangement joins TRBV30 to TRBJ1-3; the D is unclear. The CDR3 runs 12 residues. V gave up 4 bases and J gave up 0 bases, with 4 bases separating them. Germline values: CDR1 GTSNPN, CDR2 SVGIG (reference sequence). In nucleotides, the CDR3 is TGTGCCTGGACCTTCTCTGGAAACACCATATATTTT. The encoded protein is CAWTFSGNTIYF.

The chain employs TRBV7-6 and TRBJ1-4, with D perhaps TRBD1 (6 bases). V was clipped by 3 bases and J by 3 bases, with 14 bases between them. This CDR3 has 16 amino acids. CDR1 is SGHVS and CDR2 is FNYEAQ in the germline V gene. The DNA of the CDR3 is TGTGCCAGCAGCTTCAAAGCAGGGGTGGCTAATGAAAAACTGTTTTTT. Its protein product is CASSFKAGVANEKLFF.

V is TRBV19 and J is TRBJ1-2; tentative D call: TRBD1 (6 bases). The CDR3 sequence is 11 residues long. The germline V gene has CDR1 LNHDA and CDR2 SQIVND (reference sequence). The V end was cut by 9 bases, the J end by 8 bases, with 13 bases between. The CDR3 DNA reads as TGTGCCAGCCGGGGGGCCTGGGGCTACACCTTC. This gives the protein CASRGAWGYTF.

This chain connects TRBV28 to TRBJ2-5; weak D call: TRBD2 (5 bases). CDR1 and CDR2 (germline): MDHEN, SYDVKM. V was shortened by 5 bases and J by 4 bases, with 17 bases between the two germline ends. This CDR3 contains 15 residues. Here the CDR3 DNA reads TGTGCCAGCAGTGACCCCGGATCCGGAGGAGAGACCCAGTACTTC. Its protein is CASSDPGSGGETQYF.

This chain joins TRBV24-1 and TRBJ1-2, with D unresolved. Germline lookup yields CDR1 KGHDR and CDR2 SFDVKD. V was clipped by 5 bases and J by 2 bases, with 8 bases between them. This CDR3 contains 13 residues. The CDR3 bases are TGTGCCACCAGTGTGGATGCGAACTATGGCTACACCTTC. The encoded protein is CATSVDANYGYTF.

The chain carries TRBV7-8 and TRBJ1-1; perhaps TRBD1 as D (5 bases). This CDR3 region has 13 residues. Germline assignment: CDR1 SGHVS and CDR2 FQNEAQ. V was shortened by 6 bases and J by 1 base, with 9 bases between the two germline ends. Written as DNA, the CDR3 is TGTGCCAGCAGTGAGGACAAGAACACTGAAGCTTTCTTT. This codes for CASSEDKNTEAFF.

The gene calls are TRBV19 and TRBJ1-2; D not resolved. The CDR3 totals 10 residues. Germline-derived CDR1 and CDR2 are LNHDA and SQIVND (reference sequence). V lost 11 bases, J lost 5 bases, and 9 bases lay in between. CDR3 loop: CASSGYGYTF. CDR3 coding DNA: TGTGCCTCTTCCGGATATGGCTACACCTTC.

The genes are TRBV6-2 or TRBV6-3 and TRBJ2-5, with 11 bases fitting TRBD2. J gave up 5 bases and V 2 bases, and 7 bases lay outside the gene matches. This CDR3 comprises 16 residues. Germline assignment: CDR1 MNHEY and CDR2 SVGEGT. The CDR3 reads CASSYPRLAGYETQYF. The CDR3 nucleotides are TGTGCCAGCAGTTACCCGAGACTAGCGGGGTATGAGACCCAGTACTTC.